The 18 T cell receptor beta chains below come from one sample, sequenced in a study of blood T cell repertoires in COVID-19. The assay was immunoSEQ multiplex PCR, and TCRdb's table has in-frame clones only and misses some. The sample records 70,000 or so clones, approximately 90% being singletons. Sequenced material: peripheral blood. These receptors were obtained from a woman aged 80 or over with active COVID-19.

This chain's CDR3 is CASSPIGQAYGYTF. The CDR3, as DNA: TGCGCCAGCAGCCCGATCGGACAGGCCTATGGCTACACCTTC. The chain is built from TRBV5-1 and TRBJ1-2; 7 bases agree with TRBD1. The trim removed 4 bases at V and 4 bases at J, leaving 7 bases unmatched. Germline values: CDR1 SGHRS, CDR2 YFSETQ. CDR3 length equals 14 residues. Full variable domain (remainder filled in from reference TRBV5-1 and TRBJ1-2): KAGVTQTPRYLIKTRGQQVTLSCSPISGHRSVSWYQQTPGQGLQFLFEYFSETQRNKGNFPGRFSGRQFSNSRSEMNVSTLELGDSALYLCASSPIGQAYGYTFGSGTRLTVV.

This rearrangement joins TRBV11-2 to TRBJ1-1; TRBD1 matches 8 bases. The CDR3 sequence is 15 residues long. In germline, CDR1 is SGHAT, CDR2 FQNNGV. The junction had 3 bases not matched to a gene; V was cut back by 2 bases and J by 1 base. The CDR3, as DNA: TGTGCCAGCAGCTTACGGACAGGGTGGAACACTGAAGCTTTCTTT. This gives the protein CASSLRTGWNTEAFF.

The rearrangement links TRBV18 to TRBJ1-5, with D hard to call. The CDR3 extends over 14 amino acids. The germline V gene encodes CDR1 KGHSH and CDR2 LQKENI. The V and J ends lost 3 bases and 5 bases respectively, with 11 bases between them. The CDR3 DNA reads as TGTGCCAGCTCACCGGCGGGTGGGTATCAGCCCCAGCATTTT. Amino acid sequence: CASSPAGGYQPQHF. The full variable domain, its missing parts supplied by reference TRBV18 and TRBJ1-5, is NAGVMQNPRHLVRRRGQEARLRCSPMKGHSHVYWYRQLPEEGLKFMVYLQKENIIDESGMPKERFSAEFPKEGPSILRIQQVVRGDSAAYFCASSPAGGYQPQHFGDGTRLSIL.

In this sample, this clone turned up once. Other DNA sequences in this specimen translate into the identical CDR3. The chain employs TRBV19 and TRBJ2-3; the match to TRBD2 covers 9 bases. This CDR3 contains 14 residues. Trimming took 7 bases from V and 2 from J; bases not matched to a gene: 4. The V gene's germline CDR1 is LNHDA and CDR2 SQIVND (reference sequence). The CDR3 region is CASKGLASTDTQYF. The CDR3 nucleotides read TGTGCCAGTAAGGGACTAGCATCCACAGATACGCAGTATTTT.

The chain uses TRBV4-1 and TRBJ1-2; D is uncertain. Germline V gene lookup returns CDR1 MGHRA and CDR2 YSYEKL. Trimming took off 4 bases at V and 4 bases at J, with 13 bases between the two ends. The CDR3 extends over 14 amino acids. CDR3 loop: CASSLTQAFYGYTF. CDR3 in DNA: TGCGCCAGCAGCCTTACTCAGGCGTTCTATGGCTACACCTTC.

This clone came up once. The CDR3 spells CASSLGLAGASDTQYF. The CDR3 DNA follows: TGTGCCAGCAGTCTCGGACTAGCGGGAGCGTCAGATACGCAGTATTTT. The chain recombines TRBV27 with TRBJ2-3; 13 nucleotides line up with TRBD2. The germline gives CDR1 MNHEY, CDR2 SMNVEV (reference sequence). Trimming removed 5 bases from V and 4 bases from J; junction bases left unmatched: 6. The CDR3 runs to 16 residues.

This clone has only a few counts. V gene TRBV6-2 or TRBV6-3 combines with J gene TRBJ2-2; 7 bases align to TRBD1. Trimming at V came to 2 bases and at J to 6 bases, leaving 3 bases not matched to a gene. The germline V gene has CDR1 MNHEY and CDR2 SVGEGT. CDR3 size: 14 residues. The CDR3 is CASSYDRDAGELFF. Written as DNA, the CDR3 is TGTGCCAGCAGTTACGACAGGGATGCCGGGGAGCTGTTTTTT.

The chain couples TRBV11-1 to TRBJ2-7; D is perhaps TRBD2 (5 bases). Deletions cut 1 base from V and 7 bases from J, with 11 bases between. The CDR3 runs 13 residues. CDR1 SGHAT and CDR2 FQDESV come from the germline V gene (reference sequence). CDR3: CASSLGRRGEQYF. DNA of the CDR3: TGTGCCAGCAGCTTAGGTAGGCGCGGGGAGCAGTACTTC. Variable domain in full (rest from reference TRBV11-1 and TRBJ2-7): EAEVAQSPRYKITEKSQAVAFWCDPISGHATLYWYRQILGQGPELLVQFQDESVVDDSQLPKDRFSAERLKGVDSTLKIQPAELGDSAMYLCASSLGRRGEQYFGPGTRLTVT.

The V and J genes are TRBV19 and TRBJ1-6; TRBD1 agrees at 8 bases. Germline V lookup: CDR1 LNHDA, CDR2 SQIVND (reference sequence). The CDR3 totals 17 residues. V lost 3 bases and J lost 10; bases outside the gene matches: 14. Here the CDR3 reads CASSIGGPGGAESPLHF. The CDR3 DNA reads as TGTGCCAGTAGTATCGGAGGGCCAGGGGGCGCCGAATCACCCCTCCACTTT. The full variable domain, its missing parts supplied by reference TRBV19 and TRBJ1-6, is DGGITQSPKYLFRKEGQNVTLSCEQNLNHDAMYWYRQDPGQGLRLIYYSQIVNDFQKGDIAEGYSVSREKKESFPLTVTSAQKNPTAFYLCASSIGGPGGAESPLHFGNGTRLTVT.

This clone was detected only once. The genes are TRBV9 and TRBJ2-3; possible D gene TRBD2, 5 bases. CDR3 length: 12 amino acids. Germline-derived CDR1 and CDR2 are SGDLS and YYNGEE. The V gene lost 5 bases and the J gene lost 6 bases, with 10 bases spanning the gap. CDR3 residues: CASSEGGDTQYF. CDR3 DNA: TGTGCCAGCAGTGAGGGTGGGGATACGCAGTATTTT.

The chain recombines TRBV18 with TRBJ1-3, with 7 bases identical to TRBD1. Germline lookup yields CDR1 KGHSH and CDR2 LQKENI. The CDR3 runs to 16 residues. The trim removed 8 bases at V and 0 bases at J, leaving 10 bases unmatched. CDR3 amino acids: CASTTLRDSSGNTIYF. CDR3 in DNA: TGTGCCAGCACTACTCTCCGGGACAGCTCTGGAAACACCATATATTTT.

The rearrangement uses TRBV29-1 and TRBJ2-3; 9 bases match TRBD2. Germline V gene lookup returns CDR1 SQVTM and CDR2 ANQGSEA. With V trimmed by 3 bases and J by 6 bases, 7 bases remained unmatched. The CDR3 totals 14 residues. In DNA form, the CDR3 reads TGCAGCGTTGATATTAGCGGGAGTGCGGATACGCAGTATTTT. Translation: CSVDISGSADTQYF.

V is TRBV5-1 and J is TRBJ2-1; D gene uncertain. V gave up 6 bases and J gave up 8 bases, with 15 bases separating them. The length of the CDR3 is 13 residues. Germline V gene lookup returns CDR1 SGHRS and CDR2 YFSETQ. CDR3 amino acids: CASMIVPVHEQFF. The CDR3 nucleotides are TGCGCCAGCATGATTGTTCCGGTACATGAGCAGTTCTTC.

The chain is built from TRBV15 and TRBJ2-1; a weak D match, TRBD2 (6 bases). From germline, CDR1 is LNHNV and CDR2 YYDKDF (reference sequence). The CDR3 contains 14 residues. V was pared by 1 base and J by 7 bases, with 11 bases between. CDR3 region: CATSRGNLANEQFF. DNA of the CDR3: TGTGCCACCAGCAGAGGTAACCTAGCGAATGAGCAGTTCTTC.

The V gene is TRBV7-2, the J gene TRBJ2-1, with 10 bases lining up with TRBD2. V was clipped by 8 bases and J by 9 bases; unmatched bases: 4. From germline, CDR1 is SGHTA and CDR2 FQGNSA. The CDR3 has 12 residues. CDR3: CASLAGEGEQFF. CDR3 bases: TGTGCCAGCCTAGCGGGAGAGGGTGAGCAGTTCTTC. The entire variable domain, with the rest obtained from reference TRBV7-2 and TRBJ2-1, is as follows: GAGVSQSPSNKVTEKGKDVELRCDPISGHTALYWYRQSLGQGLEFLIYFQGNSAPDKSGLPSDRFSAERTGGSVSTLTIQRTQQEDSAVYLCASLAGEGEQFFGPGTRLTVL.

This sequence joins TRBV4-3 and TRBJ2-3; 7 bases fit TRBD2. V was clipped by 1 base and J by 1 base; unmatched bases: 17. The V gene's germline CDR1 is LGHNA and CDR2 YSLEER. The CDR3 totals 20 residues. This CDR3 reads CASSQVARPRPSGGTDTQYF. CDR3 sequence (DNA): TGCGCCAGCAGCCAAGTGGCCCGGCCTAGGCCTAGCGGAGGCACAGATACGCAGTATTTT.

The V call is TRBV11-3, the J call TRBJ2-2; no reliable D call. Trimming shortened V by 0 bases and J by 4 bases, and 3 bases separated the two germline ends. The CDR3 is made up of 13 amino acids. Germline CDR1 SGHNT, CDR2 YENEEA. The CDR3 nucleotides read TGTGCCAGCAGCTTAGACCGCACCGGGGAGCTGTTTTTT. The encoded protein is CASSLDRTGELFF.

V gene TRBV19 combines with J gene TRBJ1-5; D is ambiguous. Germline V gene data show CDR1 as LNHDA and CDR2 as SQIVND (reference sequence). V gave up 3 bases and J gave up 2 bases, with 11 bases separating them. This CDR3 has 15 residues. CDR3 protein: CASSIRGLGNQPQHF. CDR3 DNA sequence: TGTGCCAGTAGTATTCGGGGTCTCGGCAATCAGCCCCAGCATTTT.